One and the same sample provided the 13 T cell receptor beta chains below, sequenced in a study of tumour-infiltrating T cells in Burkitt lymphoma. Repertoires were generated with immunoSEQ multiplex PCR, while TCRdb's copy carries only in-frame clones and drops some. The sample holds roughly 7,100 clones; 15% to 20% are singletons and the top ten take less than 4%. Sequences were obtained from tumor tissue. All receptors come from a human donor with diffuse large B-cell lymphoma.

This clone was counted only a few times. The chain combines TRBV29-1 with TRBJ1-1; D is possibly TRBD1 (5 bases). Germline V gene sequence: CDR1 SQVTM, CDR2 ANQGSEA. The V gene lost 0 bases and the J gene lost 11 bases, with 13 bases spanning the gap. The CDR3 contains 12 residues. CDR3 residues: CSVEDMGVRAFF. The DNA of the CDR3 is TGCAGCGTTGAAGATATGGGGGTTCGGGCTTTCTTT.

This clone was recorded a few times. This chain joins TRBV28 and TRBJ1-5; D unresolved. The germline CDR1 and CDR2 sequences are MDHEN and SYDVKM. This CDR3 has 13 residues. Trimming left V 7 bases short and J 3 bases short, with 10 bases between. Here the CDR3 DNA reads TGTGCCAGCACCCCGGGCCTCAATCAGCCCCAGCATTTT. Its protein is CASTPGLNQPQHF.

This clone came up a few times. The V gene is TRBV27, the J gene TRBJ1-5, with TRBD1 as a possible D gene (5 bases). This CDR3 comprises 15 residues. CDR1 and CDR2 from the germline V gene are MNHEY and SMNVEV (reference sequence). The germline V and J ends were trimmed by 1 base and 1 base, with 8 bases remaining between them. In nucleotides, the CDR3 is TGTGCCAGCAGTTTATACGGGGGGAGCAATCAGCCCCAGCATTTT. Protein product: CASSLYGGSNQPQHF.

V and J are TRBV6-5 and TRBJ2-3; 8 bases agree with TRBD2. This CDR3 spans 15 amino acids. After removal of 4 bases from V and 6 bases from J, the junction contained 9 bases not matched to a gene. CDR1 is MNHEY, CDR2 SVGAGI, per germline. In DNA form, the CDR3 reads TGTGCCAGCAGTTCTCAGCGGGGGTCCCTGGATACGCAGTATTTT. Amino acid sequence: CASSSQRGSLDTQYF.

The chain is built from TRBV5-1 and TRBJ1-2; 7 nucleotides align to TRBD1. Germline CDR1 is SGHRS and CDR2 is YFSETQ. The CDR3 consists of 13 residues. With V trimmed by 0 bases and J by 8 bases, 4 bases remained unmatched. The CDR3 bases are TGCGCCAGCAGCTTGGACCAGGGGGACGGCTACACCTTC. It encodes CASSLDQGDGYTF.

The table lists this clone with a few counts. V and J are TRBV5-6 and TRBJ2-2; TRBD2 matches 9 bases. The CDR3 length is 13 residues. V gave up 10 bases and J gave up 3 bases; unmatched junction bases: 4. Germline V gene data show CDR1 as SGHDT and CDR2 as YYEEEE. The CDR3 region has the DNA TGTGCCTACAGCGGGAGGTACACCGGGGAGCTGTTTTTT. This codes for CAYSGRYTGELFF.

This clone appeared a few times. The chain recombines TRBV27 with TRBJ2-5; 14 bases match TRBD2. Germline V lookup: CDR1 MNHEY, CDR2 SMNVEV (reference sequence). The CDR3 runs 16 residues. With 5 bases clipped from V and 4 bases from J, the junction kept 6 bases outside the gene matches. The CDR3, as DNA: TGTGCCAGCAGTGATCCGGGACTAGCGGGAGTAGAGACCCAGTACTTC. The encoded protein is CASSDPGLAGVETQYF.

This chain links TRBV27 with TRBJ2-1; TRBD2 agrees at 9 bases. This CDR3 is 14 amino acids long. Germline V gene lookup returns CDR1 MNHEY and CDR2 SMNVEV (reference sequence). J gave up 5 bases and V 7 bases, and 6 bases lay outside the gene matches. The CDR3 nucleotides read TGTGCCAGCATGGGTCTAGCGGGGAACAATGAGCAGTTCTTC. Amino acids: CASMGLAGNNEQFF.

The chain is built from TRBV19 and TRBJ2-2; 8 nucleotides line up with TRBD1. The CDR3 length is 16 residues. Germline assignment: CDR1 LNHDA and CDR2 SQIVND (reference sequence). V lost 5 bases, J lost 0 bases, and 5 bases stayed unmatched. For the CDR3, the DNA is TGTGCCAGTAGTGCCCGACAGGGGCCGAACACCGGGGAGCTGTTTTTT. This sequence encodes CASSARQGPNTGELFF.

CDR3 loop: CASSYGWGETQYF. DNA for the CDR3: TGTGCCAGCAGTTACGGATGGGGAGAGACCCAGTACTTC. The V call is TRBV7-6, the J call TRBJ2-5; no firm D call. V was shortened by 6 bases and J by 4 bases, with 12 bases between the two germline ends. The CDR3 is 13 amino acids. Per germline, CDR1 SGHVS and CDR2 FNYEAQ.

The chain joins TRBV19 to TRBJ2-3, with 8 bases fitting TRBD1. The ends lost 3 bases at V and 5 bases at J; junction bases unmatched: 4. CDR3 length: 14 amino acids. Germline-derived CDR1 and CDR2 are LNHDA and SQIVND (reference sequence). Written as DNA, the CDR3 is TGTGCCAGTAGTATTAGACAGGGGATAGATACGCAGTATTTT. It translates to CASSIRQGIDTQYF.

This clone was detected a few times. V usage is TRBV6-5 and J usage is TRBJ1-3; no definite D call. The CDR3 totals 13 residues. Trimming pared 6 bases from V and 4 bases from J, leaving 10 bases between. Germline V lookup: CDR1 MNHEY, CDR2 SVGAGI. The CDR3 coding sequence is TGTGCCAGCAGCCCCGGCGTGGGAAACACCATATATTTT. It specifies CASSPGVGNTIYF.

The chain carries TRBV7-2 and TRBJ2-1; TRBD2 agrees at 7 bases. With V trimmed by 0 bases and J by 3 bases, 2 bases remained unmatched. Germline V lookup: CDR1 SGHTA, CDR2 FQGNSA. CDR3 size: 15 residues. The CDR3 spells CASSLAGGNYNEQFF. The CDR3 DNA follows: TGTGCCAGCAGCTTAGCGGGGGGGAACTACAATGAGCAGTTCTTC.